This TCR beta chain comes out of a study of blood T cell repertoires in COVID-19. The overall study: The samples span acute and convalescent COVID-19 from the United States, Italy and Spain. From T cells, B-cell-depleted T cells, or PBMCs came the material, which was cDNA or gDNA.

The CDR3 is 13 residues long. The V gene's germline CDR1 is MDHEN and CDR2 SYDVKM. After removal of 3 bases from V and 4 bases from J, the junction contained 3 bases not matched to a gene. Original analysis: Amplification of reference gene primers provided the estimated nucleated cell counts. TCRdb keeps only in-frame clones here, not all; method: immunoSEQ multiplex PCR. V and J calls and clone size are copied from that table; D and trimming were computed from the DNA. The sample carries around 31,000 clones, 89% recorded once. The chain recombines TRBV28 with TRBJ2-7; TRBD1 matches at 7 bases. The sequencing input was peripheral blood. This sequence was found in an elderly man with acute or convalescent COVID-19. This chain's CDR3 is CASSFGTVYEQYF. CDR3 bases: TGTGCCAGCAGTTTTGGGACAGTGTACGAGCAGTACTTC. The variable domain in full, with the rest retrieved from reference TRBV28 and TRBJ2-7, is DVKVTQSSRYLVKRTGEKVFLECVQDMDHENMFWYRQDPGLGLRLIYFSYDVKMKEKGDIPEGYSVSREKKERFSLILESASTNQTSMYLCASSFGTVYEQYFGPGTRLTVT.